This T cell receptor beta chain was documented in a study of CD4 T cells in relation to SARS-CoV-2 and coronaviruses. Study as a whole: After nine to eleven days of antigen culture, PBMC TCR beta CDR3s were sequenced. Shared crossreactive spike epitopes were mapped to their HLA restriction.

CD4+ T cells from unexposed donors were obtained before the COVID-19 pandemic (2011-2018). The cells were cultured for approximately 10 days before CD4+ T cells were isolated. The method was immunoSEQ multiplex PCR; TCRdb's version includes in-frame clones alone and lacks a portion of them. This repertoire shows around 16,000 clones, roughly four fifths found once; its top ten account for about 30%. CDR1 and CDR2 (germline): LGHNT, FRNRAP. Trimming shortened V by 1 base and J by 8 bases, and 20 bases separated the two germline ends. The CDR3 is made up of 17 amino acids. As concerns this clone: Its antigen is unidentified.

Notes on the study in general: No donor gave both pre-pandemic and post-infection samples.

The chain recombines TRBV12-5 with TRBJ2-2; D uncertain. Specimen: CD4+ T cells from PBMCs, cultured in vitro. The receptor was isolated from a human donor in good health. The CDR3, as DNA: TGTGCTAGTGGTTTGGGCCATACCCCCGGGTTAGGAGGGGAGCTGTTTTTT. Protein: CASGLGHTPGLGGELFF.